The 5 T cell receptor beta chains listed next were all sequenced from one sample in a study of regulatory T cells in long-lasting Graves disease. Arm-PCR with iRepertoire HTBI primers amplified the CDR3 regions for these TCR beta libraries. MiXCR was run by TCRdb on the multiplex PCR reads, yielding one entry per CDR3 protein. The sample lists roughly 360,000 distinct CDR3 sequences; approximately 25% were seen once. Time point specified: persistent/refractory GD, antithyroid drugs over 5 years with positive TRAb. Construction of the TCR library relied on RNA isolated from PBMCs. The sample was peripheral blood mononuclear cells (PBMCs), taken when the disease was refractory, from a patient treated with antithyroid drugs. The source of these receptors is a middle-aged woman with Graves disease.

This clonotype appeared a few times. The J gene is TRBJ1-1, the V gene TRBV7-9; the match to TRBD1 covers 11 bases. V was clipped by 5 bases and J by 4 bases; unmatched bases: 15. CDR3 size: 18 residues. Germline values: CDR1 SEHNR, CDR2 FQNEAQ (reference sequence). The CDR3 region is CASSLGVRTGGWSTEAFF. DNA of the CDR3: TGTGCCAGCAGCCTAGGAGTACGGACAGGGGGCTGGAGCACTGAAGCTTTCTTT.

CDR3 DNA sequence: TGCAGTGCTCGTTCTCCCCCGGGACCGGGACTAGTCTACGAGCAGTACTTC. Its protein is CSARSPPGPGLVYEQYF. V usage is TRBV20-1 and J usage is TRBJ2-7; TRBD2 matches at 8 bases. The V gene end was trimmed by 5 bases and the J gene end by 3 bases; junction bases not matched to a gene: 18. There are 17 residues in the CDR3. Per germline, CDR1 DFQATT and CDR2 SNEGSKA (reference sequence).

This clonotype was counted a single time. Since a much larger clone is just one base distant, this may be a read error. The rearrangement links TRBV20-1 to TRBJ1-6; 7 bases fit TRBD1. After removal of 1 base from V and 11 bases from J, the junction contained 8 bases not matched to a gene. This CDR3 has 14 amino acids. From germline, CDR1 is DFQATT and CDR2 SNEGSKA (reference sequence). The CDR3, as DNA: TGCAGTGCTAGAGCAGGGGGTGGAATTCCACCCCTCCACTTT. Protein product: CSARAGGGIPPLHF.

The chain couples TRBV27 to TRBJ2-5; 7 bases fit TRBD2. The CDR3 is made up of 16 amino acids. The germline V gene encodes CDR1 MNHEY and CDR2 SMNVEV (reference sequence). The trim removed 2 bases at V and 7 bases at J, leaving 13 bases unmatched. CDR3 sequence reads: CASSLRKAGTGGTQYF. CDR3 sequence (DNA): TGTGCCAGCAGTTTAAGAAAAGCGGGGACTGGGGGGACCCAGTACTTC.

This clonotype has only a few counts. This chain connects TRBV11-2 to TRBJ1-1; D is unclear. CDR3 length: 12 amino acids. Germline V gives CDR1 SGHAT, CDR2 FQNNGV. Between the trimmed V and J ends, which lost 5 bases and 8 bases, there was a span of 12 bases. The CDR3 here is CASSLPGPEAFF. The CDR3 nucleotides are TGTGCCAGCAGCCTTCCCGGACCCGAAGCTTTCTTT.